Each of the 18 T cell receptor beta chains below was sequenced from the same sample in a study of CD8+ T cells in alopecia areata. cDNA reverse transcribed from extracted RNA served as the sequencing template. Profiled with immunoSEQ multiplex PCR; TCRdb holds only in-frame clones, not every one. The sample includes around 170,000 clones, 40% to 65% seen only once; the top ten take 10%. Treatment defined: oral pan-JAK inhibitor, 5-10 mg twice daily. Sequenced material: CD8+ T cells sorted from blood, taken around week 54, from a patient treated with tofacitinib. These receptors were collected from a human donor with alopecia areata.

A remark on this clone: Other DNA sequences in this sample translate to the same CDR3. The rearrangement joins TRBV5-6 to TRBJ1-1, with a weak D call TRBD1 (5 bases). This CDR3 comprises 12 residues. The ends were cut back, 5 bases at V and 6 bases at J, with 11 bases in the middle. Per the germline V gene, CDR1 is SGHDT and CDR2 is YYEEEE. The CDR3 is CASSVQGSEAFF. In DNA form, the CDR3 reads TGTGCCAGCAGTGTGCAGGGTTCTGAAGCTTTCTTT.

The rearrangement joins TRBV9 to TRBJ2-7; 9 bases line up with TRBD1. This CDR3 is built from 15 residues. Germline values: CDR1 SGDLS, CDR2 YYNGEE. V lost 0 bases to trimming and J lost 6 bases; unmatched junction nucleotides: 7. CDR3 bases: TGTGCCAGCAGCGTAGGGGACAGGGAAGGAGGCGAGCAGTACTTC. It encodes CASSVGDREGGEQYF.

The chain employs TRBV4-1 and TRBJ1-2; D is unresolved. The CDR3 is 17 residues long. Germline CDR1 is MGHRA and CDR2 is YSYEKL. V was clipped by 4 bases and J by 4 bases, with 22 bases between them. The DNA of the CDR3 is TGCGCCAGCAGCCCAGCAGCGGAACTACGTTCGGGCTATGGCTACACCTTC. Amino acid sequence: CASSPAAELRSGYGYTF.

This sequence joins TRBV4-2 and TRBJ1-4; no firm D call. The CDR3 has 13 amino acids. The germline V and J ends were trimmed by 0 bases and 9 bases, with 8 bases remaining between them. CDR1 is LGHNA and CDR2 is YNFKEQ in the germline V gene. DNA for the CDR3: TGTGCCAGCAGCCAAGAGGGGAAACAAAAACTGTTTTTT. This gives the protein CASSQEGKQKLFF.

This clone came up a few times. The chain has TRBV5-1 and TRBJ2-5; D possibly corresponds to TRBD2 (5 bases). Trimming took off 4 bases at V and 1 base at J, with 14 bases between the two ends. Germline V CDR1 and CDR2: SGHRS, YFSETQ. There are 15 residues in the CDR3. CDR3 loop: CASSQSGWRQETQYF. The DNA for the CDR3 is TGCGCCAGCAGCCAATCGGGGTGGCGCCAAGAGACCCAGTACTTC.

This clone was detected only once. The genes are TRBV19 and TRBJ2-5; 12 bases are shared with TRBD1. CDR3 size: 14 residues. CDR1 and CDR2 (germline): LNHDA, SQIVND (reference sequence). With 3 bases clipped from V and 6 bases from J, the junction kept 2 bases outside the gene matches. CDR3 sequence: CASSIRDRGQTQYF. In DNA, the CDR3 is TGTGCCAGTAGTATCCGGGACAGGGGGCAGACCCAGTACTTC. Variable domain in full (rest from reference TRBV19 and TRBJ2-5): DGGITQSPKYLFRKEGQNVTLSCEQNLNHDAMYWYRQDPGQGLRLIYYSQIVNDFQKGDIAEGYSVSREKKESFPLTVTSAQKNPTAFYLCASSIRDRGQTQYFGPGTRLLVL.

This clone was seen a handful of times. This chain links TRBV29-1 with TRBJ1-2; D gene uncertain. V was cut by 0 bases and J by 6 bases, with 5 bases left in between. Germline V CDR1 and CDR2: SQVTM, ANQGSEA. This CDR3 region has 11 residues. The CDR3 loop is CSVEERDGYTF. Here the CDR3 DNA reads TGCAGCGTTGAAGAAAGGGATGGCTACACCTTC.

The chain couples TRBV14 to TRBJ2-7; 10 nucleotides match TRBD1. V lost 3 bases and J lost 6; bases outside the gene matches: 5. The CDR3 extends over 14 amino acids. Germline lookup yields CDR1 SGHDN and CDR2 FVKESK. CDR3 amino acids: CASSQTGTGAEQYF. CDR3 coding DNA: TGTGCCAGCAGCCAGACCGGGACAGGGGCCGAGCAGTACTTC.

The chain carries TRBV7-9 and TRBJ2-1; 9 nucleotides match TRBD1. V lost 5 bases and J lost 8; bases outside the gene matches: 7. The CDR3 extends over 14 amino acids. Per germline, CDR1 SEHNR and CDR2 FQNEAQ (reference sequence). The CDR3, as DNA: TGTGCCAGCAGCGGAGACAGGGGGGTGGATGAGCAGTTCTTC. It specifies CASSGDRGVDEQFF.

The chain is built from TRBV6-1 and TRBJ2-7; D gene uncertain. The CDR3 has 17 residues. V shed 4 bases and J shed 0 bases, with 19 bases lying between them. Germline values: CDR1 MNHNS, CDR2 SASEGT. The CDR3 DNA reads as TGTGCCAGCAGTGCAGCTCGGACGGATCTCAGCTCCTACGAGCAGTACTTC. Translating it yields CASSAARTDLSSYEQYF.

The sample holds a few counts of this clone. The chain links TRBV21-1 to TRBJ2-1; TRBD1 reflects the table's D call only, with no check against the DNA. TRBV21-1 corresponds to a pseudogene. The length of the CDR3 is 15 residues. CDR3: CASSKAPGGYNEQFF. The CDR3 DNA reads as TGTGCCAGCAGCAAAGCCCCAGGGGGCTACAATGAGCAGTTCTTC.

This chain connects TRBV2 to TRBJ1-6; D might be TRBD1 (5 bases). The V and J ends lost 6 bases and 7 bases respectively, with 10 bases between them. The germline V gene encodes CDR1 SNHLY and CDR2 FYNNEI. This CDR3 is built from 13 residues. The CDR3 sequence: CASSSDINSPLHF. The CDR3 DNA reads as TGTGCCAGCAGCTCGGACATAAATTCACCCCTCCACTTT.

V is TRBV10-2 and J is TRBJ2-7, with 9 bases identical to TRBD1. V lost 3 bases to trimming and J lost 4 bases; unmatched junction nucleotides: 1. In germline, CDR1 is WSHSY, CDR2 SAAADI. This CDR3 has 13 residues. The DNA for the CDR3 is TGCGCCAGCAGTGAACAGGGGGCGTACGAGCAGTACTTC. Translating gives CASSEQGAYEQYF.

The chain joins TRBV18 to TRBJ1-5; 9 nucleotides line up with TRBD1. This CDR3 has 14 residues. Per the germline V gene, CDR1 is KGHSH and CDR2 is LQKENI. The trim removed 3 bases at V and 6 bases at J, leaving 3 bases unmatched. The CDR3 DNA reads TGTGCCAGCTCACCGGGACAGGGAGTTCAGCCCCAGCATTTT. This encodes CASSPGQGVQPQHF.

The chain is built from TRBV29-1 and TRBJ1-2; a weak D match, TRBD1 (5 bases). Germline CDR1 and CDR2: SQVTM and ANQGSEA. This CDR3 spans 14 amino acids. Trimming removed 2 bases at V and 4 bases at J, with 14 bases between. This CDR3 reads CSVEMRSGIYGYTF. The CDR3 coding sequence is TGCAGCGTTGAAATGAGGTCAGGGATCTATGGCTACACCTTC.

The chain links TRBV4-3 to TRBJ2-7; possible D gene TRBD2, 6 bases. V was clipped by 0 bases and J by 5 bases, with 11 bases between them. The CDR3 runs to 14 residues. Germline V gene lookup returns CDR1 LGHNA and CDR2 YSLEER. CDR3 sequence (DNA): TGCGCCAGCAGCCAAGATTGGGGAGGCCACGAGCAGTACTTC. Translated, it gives CASSQDWGGHEQYF.

The chain joins TRBV30 to TRBJ1-1, with 7 bases lining up with TRBD1. Per the germline V gene, CDR1 is GTSNPN and CDR2 is SVGIG (reference sequence). Trimming took 2 bases from V and 8 from J; bases not matched to a gene: 5. This CDR3 is built from 12 residues. The CDR3 sequence is CAWSPQGQEAFF. The CDR3 DNA reads TGTGCCTGGAGTCCCCAGGGACAGGAAGCTTTCTTT. The full variable domain, with the rest looked up from reference TRBV30 and TRBJ1-1, is SQTIHQWPATLVQPVGSPLSLECTVEGTSNPNLYWYRQAAGRGLQLLFYSVGIGQISSEVPQNLSASRPQDRQFILSSKKLLLSDSGFYLCAWSPQGQEAFFGQGTRLTVV.

The chain recombines TRBV7-2 with TRBJ1-6; D may be TRBD1 (6 bases). The ends were cut back, 8 bases at V and 8 bases at J, with 13 bases in the middle. The CDR3 sequence is 13 residues long. Germline V CDR1 and CDR2: SGHTA, FQGNSA. The CDR3 reads CASSGARDSPLHF. The CDR3, as DNA: TGTGCCAGCTCAGGGGCGCGTGATTCACCCCTCCACTTT.